This T cell receptor (beta chain) was sequenced in a study of T cells after yellow fever vaccination. Study-level results: A large majority of primary-vaccination clones showed up again after the booster (about 97% CD4, 88% CD8). From the bulk population, abundant clonotypes could contaminate and appear within FACS-sorted repertoires.

Via MiXCR, TCRdb re-called the 5' RACE reads, giving one row per CDR3 protein. The sample holds 340,000 or so distinct CDR3 sequences; about an eighth are singletons and the top ten take about 3%. Worth noting for this clonotype: Its target is unknown.

Losses at the gene ends were 4 bases for V and 0 bases for J; bases not matched to a gene: 2. CDR3 length: 15 amino acids. Per germline, CDR1 SGHTA and CDR2 FQGTGA. The specimen was CD4+ T cells sorted from PBMCs, collected 15 days after the yellow fever booster vaccination. This clonotype was obtained from a man in his late teens or twenties who received the YFV17D yellow fever vaccine. V gene TRBV7-3 combines with J gene TRBJ2-1, with TRBD1 matching 8 bases. CDR3 residues: CASSYTGGSYNEQFF. CDR3 bases: TGTGCCAGCAGCTACACAGGGGGCTCCTACAATGAGCAGTTCTTC.